The 21 T cell receptor beta chains reported below all come from one sample, sequenced in a study of OX40 agonist ivuxolimab in advanced cancers. Clones were read by immunoSEQ multiplex PCR, and TCRdb kept only the in-frame ones, dropping some. The sample lists tens of thousands of clones; approximately 86% were seen once. Sequencing used CD4+ or CD8+ T cells sorted from blood, obtained in a trial of the OX40 agonist ivuxolimab. These receptors came from an adult with an advanced solid tumor such as melanoma, head and neck, liver or kidney cancer.

The rearrangement uses TRBV19 and TRBJ2-3, with no clear D. Trimming stripped 3 bases from V and 4 bases from J, with 8 bases between. Germline V lookup: CDR1 LNHDA, CDR2 SQIVND (reference sequence). The CDR3 runs to 13 residues. The CDR3 loop reads CASSINWADTQYF. The CDR3 DNA reads as TGTGCCAGTAGTATTAATTGGGCAGATACGCAGTATTTT.

This rearrangement joins TRBV18 to TRBJ1-5, with D hard to call. This CDR3 has 14 residues. The V gene lost 4 bases and the J gene lost 2 bases, with 9 bases spanning the gap. CDR1 and CDR2 from the germline V gene are KGHSH and LQKENI. This CDR3 reads CASSQLVGNQPQHF. CDR3 in DNA: TGTGCCAGCTCACAACTAGTGGGCAATCAGCCCCAGCATTTT.

The chain links TRBV10-2 to TRBJ2-5; D gene ambiguous. CDR1 and CDR2 from the germline V gene are WSHSY and SAAADI. The CDR3 consists of 11 residues. Trimming took 4 bases from V and 4 from J, leaving 4 bases between them. CDR3 in DNA: TGCGCCAGCAGTGGGGGAGAGACCCAGTACTTC. This encodes CASSGGETQYF.

The chain couples TRBV2 to TRBJ1-4; the D is unclear. Germline CDR1 and CDR2: SNHLY and FYNNEI. V lost 7 bases and J 3 bases, leaving 9 bases between the germline ends. The length of the CDR3 is 13 residues. CDR3 residues: CASKGFANEKLFF. The CDR3, as DNA: TGTGCCAGCAAAGGGTTCGCTAATGAAAAACTGTTTTTT.

The V and J genes are TRBV9 and TRBJ2-3; the match to TRBD1 covers 7 bases. V was pared by 0 bases and J by 9 bases, with 10 bases of the junction left unmatched. CDR1 SGDLS and CDR2 YYNGEE come from the germline V gene. The CDR3 consists of 15 residues. The DNA for the CDR3 is TGTGCCAGCAGCGTAGGGAACAGGGGCGGCCTAACGCAGTATTTT. Translating it yields CASSVGNRGGLTQYF.

CDR3 region: CASSEGVGNTIYF. The CDR3 DNA is TGTGCCAGCAGTGAAGGAGTAGGAAACACCATATATTTT. The V and J genes are TRBV6-4 and TRBJ1-3; D remains ambiguous. Germline CDR1 and CDR2: MRHNA and SNTAGT. This CDR3 is 13 amino acids long. Between the trimmed V and J ends, which lost 3 bases and 4 bases, there was a span of 7 bases.

This chain joins TRBV7-2 and TRBJ1-6, with D uncertain. V was shortened by 5 bases and J by 10 bases, with 15 bases between the two germline ends. Germline V CDR1 and CDR2: SGHTA, FQGNSA. The CDR3 contains 14 residues. CDR3 coding DNA: TGTGCCAGCAGCCCCATGGGCGCGGAATCACCCCTCCACTTT. Encoded protein: CASSPMGAESPLHF.

The chain links TRBV7-2 to TRBJ2-7; 9 bases align to TRBD1. The CDR3 has 16 residues. V gave up 5 bases and J gave up 0 bases; unmatched junction bases: 8. CDR1 is SGHTA, CDR2 FQGNSA, per germline. CDR3 in amino acids: CASSMTGTGPSYEQYF. The CDR3 coding sequence is TGTGCCAGCAGCATGACCGGGACAGGGCCCTCCTACGAGCAGTACTTC. Complete variable domain (other parts from reference TRBV7-2 and TRBJ2-7): GAGVSQSPSNKVTEKGKDVELRCDPISGHTALYWYRQSLGQGLEFLIYFQGNSAPDKSGLPSDRFSAERTGGSVSTLTIQRTQQEDSAVYLCASSMTGTGPSYEQYFGPGTRLTVT.

The DNA of the CDR3 is TGTGCCATCAGTGAGTCGAGTGGGACAGGGGGAGCTTTCTTT. Its translation: CAISESSGTGGAFF. The chain employs TRBV10-3 and TRBJ1-1; 11 nucleotides match TRBD1. CDR3 length: 14 residues. Germline CDR1 ENHRY, CDR2 SYGVKD. V lost 0 bases and J lost 10; bases outside the gene matches: 4.

The chain carries TRBV19 and TRBJ1-2, with TRBD1 matching over 8 bases. From germline, CDR1 is LNHDA and CDR2 SQIVND (reference sequence). After removal of 5 bases from V and 4 bases from J, the junction contained 3 bases not matched to a gene. The CDR3 sequence is 13 residues long. CDR3 sequence (DNA): TGTGCCAGTAGTGAGACAGGGGTCTATGGCTACACCTTC. It encodes CASSETGVYGYTF. Full variable domain (outside the CDR3, taken from reference TRBV19 and TRBJ1-2): DGGITQSPKYLFRKEGQNVTLSCEQNLNHDAMYWYRQDPGQGLRLIYYSQIVNDFQKGDIAEGYSVSREKKESFPLTVTSAQKNPTAFYLCASSETGVYGYTFGSGTRLTVV.

The V and J genes are TRBV9 and TRBJ2-2; D gene ambiguous. This CDR3 region has 14 residues. Germline CDR1 reads SGDLS; CDR2 reads YYNGEE. With 1 base removed from V and 2 bases from J, the gap between germline ends came to 6 bases. The CDR3 bases are TGTGCCAGCAGCGTACCCTCTAACACCGGGGAGCTGTTTTTT. Translated, it gives CASSVPSNTGELFF.

The genes are TRBV30 and TRBJ2-7; 7 bases match TRBD2. CDR3 length: 13 residues. V was pared by 2 bases and J by 3 bases, with 4 bases of the junction left unmatched. Germline values: CDR1 GTSNPN, CDR2 SVGIG (reference sequence). In DNA form, the CDR3 reads TGTGCCTGGAGTAGCAGCGGGGTCTACGAGCAGTACTTC. Translation: CAWSSSGVYEQYF.

The DNA for the CDR3 is TGTGCCAGCAGCCTCTATGCCCAGCAAAGCTCCTACAATGAGCAGTTCTTC. This encodes CASSLYAQQSSYNEQFF. This chain links TRBV7-2 with TRBJ2-1; no reliable D call. Germline CDR1 is SGHTA and CDR2 is FQGNSA. V gave up 5 bases and J gave up 0 bases, with 17 bases separating them. This CDR3 is built from 17 residues.

This clone showed up just once. The V gene is TRBV2, the J gene TRBJ1-1, with D possibly TRBD1 on 6 matching bases. From germline, CDR1 is SNHLY and CDR2 FYNNEI. The CDR3 contains 17 residues. Trimming left V 5 bases short and J 0 bases short, with 19 bases between. This CDR3 is CASSFGGSGGVNTEAFF. The CDR3 coding sequence is TGTGCCAGCAGTTTCGGGGGCTCCGGTGGGGTGAACACTGAAGCTTTCTTT.

This chain joins TRBV9 and TRBJ1-5; the D gene is possibly TRBD1 (5 bases). The CDR3 is 15 residues long. Per the germline V gene, CDR1 is SGDLS and CDR2 is YYNGEE. V was trimmed by 0 bases and J by 0 bases, leaving 7 bases between them. CDR3 in DNA: TGTGCCAGCAGCGTAGGGGGGAATAGCAATCAGCCCCAGCATTTT. This gives the protein CASSVGGNSNQPQHF.

The chain is built from TRBV2 and TRBJ1-1; possibly TRBD1 for D (6 bases). The CDR3 consists of 14 residues. V lost 3 bases and J lost 7, with 15 bases in between. Germline V gene data show CDR1 as SNHLY and CDR2 as FYNNEI. CDR3: CASSDSLRGNEAFF. DNA of the CDR3: TGTGCCAGCAGTGATTCTCTTAGGGGGAATGAAGCTTTCTTT. The complete variable domain, with remaining parts taken from reference TRBV2 and TRBJ1-1, reads EPEVTQTPSHQVTQMGQEVILRCVPISNHLYFYWYRQILGQKVEFLVSFYNNEISEKSEIFDDQFSVERPDGSNFTLKIRSTKLEDSAMYFCASSDSLRGNEAFFGQGTRLTVV.

The chain couples TRBV13 to TRBJ1-2; the D gene is possibly TRBD1 (6 bases). This CDR3 is built from 16 residues. Germline CDR1 is PRHDT and CDR2 is FYEKMQ (reference sequence). V was clipped by 2 bases and J by 0 bases, with 13 bases between them. CDR3 bases: TGTGCCAGCAGCTTATACGGGGGCTGGGCTAACTATGGCTACACCTTC. Translation: CASSLYGGWANYGYTF.

This chain joins TRBV4-1 and TRBJ2-1; 7 bases agree with TRBD2. From germline, CDR1 is MGHRA and CDR2 YSYEKL. The CDR3 sequence is 14 residues long. After removal of 1 base from V and 8 bases from J, the junction contained 5 bases not matched to a gene. CDR3 sequence (DNA): TGCGCCAGCAGCCAAGTCGTGGGGGGGGATGAGCAGTTCTTC. Its protein is CASSQVVGGDEQFF.

The rearrangement uses TRBV5-1 and TRBJ2-1, with 12 bases identical to TRBD2. This CDR3 has 17 residues. CDR1 is SGHRS, CDR2 YFSETQ, per germline. V gave up 1 base and J gave up 2 bases; unmatched junction bases: 4. The CDR3 bases are TGCGCCAGCAGCTTGACGACTAGCGGGAGCCCCTACAATGAGCAGTTCTTC. Its protein product is CASSLTTSGSPYNEQFF. The variable domain in full, with the rest retrieved from reference TRBV5-1 and TRBJ2-1, is KAGVTQTPRYLIKTRGQQVTLSCSPISGHRSVSWYQQTPGQGLQFLFEYFSETQRNKGNFPGRFSGRQFSNSRSEMNVSTLELGDSALYLCASSLTTSGSPYNEQFFGPGTRLTVL.

There are a few counts of this clone. The chain employs TRBV15 and TRBJ2-6; D unresolved. Trimming shortened V by 0 bases and J by 8 bases, and 5 bases separated the two germline ends. This CDR3 comprises 13 residues. Germline CDR1 is LNHNV and CDR2 is YYDKDF (reference sequence). The CDR3, as DNA: TGTGCCACCAGCAGAGATCGGTCCAACGTCCTGACTTTC. This sequence encodes CATSRDRSNVLTF. Full variable domain (rest looked up from reference TRBV15 and TRBJ2-6): DAMVIQNPRYQVTQFGKPVTLSCSQTLNHNVMYWYQQKSSQAPKLLFHYYDKDFNNEADTPDNFQSRRPNTSFCFLDIRSPGLGDTAMYLCATSRDRSNVLTFGAGSRLTVL.

This chain joins TRBV30 and TRBJ2-4; a possible D gene is TRBD1 (6 bases). This CDR3 comprises 15 residues. The V gene lost 2 bases and the J gene lost 5 bases, with 16 bases spanning the gap. CDR1 and CDR2 from the germline V gene are GTSNPN and SVGIG (reference sequence). The CDR3 coding sequence is TGTGCCTGGAGTAGTAGGGGGTTGATCCAAAACATTCAGTACTTC. Amino acid sequence: CAWSSRGLIQNIQYF.